The 24 T cell receptor beta chains below were found in one sample sequenced in a study of T-cell reconstitution after alpha-beta-depleted transplantation in children. It was with unique molecular identifiers that the TCRbeta library was prepared. TCRdb independently ran MiXCR on the PCR reads; one entry per CDR3 protein. The sample records about 830,000 distinct CDR3 sequences, approximately 15% being singletons. The source material was PBMCs, mostly from graft donor cells, sampled 360 days after TCRalphabeta/CD19-depleted stem cell transplant. The receptors here all came from a male patient aged 10 to 17 who had a stem cell transplant for acute lymphoblastic leukemia, so the T cells may come from the graft donor.

This clonotype has only a few counts. The rearrangement uses TRBV7-9 and TRBJ2-1; 10 nucleotides line up with TRBD2. This CDR3 has 16 amino acids. Per germline, CDR1 SEHNR and CDR2 FQNEAQ (reference sequence). Unmatched junction bases numbered 4, after V lost 5 bases and J lost 0 bases. The CDR3 region is CASSIQRGGSYNEQFF. DNA of the CDR3: TGTGCCAGCAGCATCCAGCGGGGGGGCTCCTACAATGAGCAGTTCTTC.

This clonotype was seen a few times. The chain employs TRBV7-3 and TRBJ2-4, with 8 bases that match TRBD1. The CDR3 totals 15 residues. Looked up from germline, CDR1 is SGHTA and CDR2 is FQGTGA. Germline trimming cut 5 bases from V and 11 bases from J; bases unmatched to any gene: 14. The CDR3 protein is CASSPRTGKCGVQYF. CDR3 nucleotide sequence: TGTGCCAGCAGCCCCCGGACAGGGAAGTGTGGGGTTCAGTACTTC.

A few counts support this clonotype. The chain employs TRBV10-2 and TRBJ1-3; D is perhaps TRBD1 (5 bases). Per the germline V gene, CDR1 is WSHSY and CDR2 is SAAADI. The CDR3 has 14 residues. V was trimmed by 7 bases and J by 0 bases, leaving 10 bases between them. CDR3 residues: CASNGDGSGNTIYF. CDR3 DNA sequence: TGCGCCAGCAATGGGGACGGCTCTGGAAACACCATATATTTT.

This clonotype was found many times. CDR3 sequence reads: CATSRGGLGLDTQYF. DNA for the CDR3: TGTGCCACCAGCAGAGGGGGACTAGGGTTAGATACGCAGTATTTT. The chain links TRBV15 to TRBJ2-3; 8 nucleotides line up with TRBD2. V shed 1 base, J shed 5 bases, and the junction held 5 bases outside the gene matches. The CDR3 runs 15 residues. The germline CDR1 and CDR2 sequences are LNHNV and YYDKDF (reference sequence). Supplemented by reference TRBV15 and TRBJ2-3, the full variable domain reads DAMVIQNPRYQVTQFGKPVTLSCSQTLNHNVMYWYQQKSSQAPKLLFHYYDKDFNNEADTPDNFQSRRPNTSFCFLDIRSPGLGDTAMYLCATSRGGLGLDTQYFGPGTRLTVL.

This clonotype was seen more than once but under ten times. The chain links TRBV11-1 to TRBJ2-2, with 11 nucleotides matching TRBD1. The length of the CDR3 is 19 residues. Germline trimming cut 3 bases from V and 3 bases from J; bases unmatched to any gene: 12. Germline values: CDR1 SGHAT, CDR2 FQDESV (reference sequence). In nucleotides, the CDR3 is TGTGCCAGCAGCTTCCCAGAGGACAGGGGGCGTGGGGACACCGGGGAGCTGTTTTTT. This codes for CASSFPEDRGRGDTGELFF.

The chain uses TRBV18 and TRBJ1-4; 8 bases match TRBD1. Germline trimming cut 6 bases from V and 0 bases from J; bases unmatched to any gene: 6. CDR1 is KGHSH, CDR2 LQKENI, per germline. The CDR3 is made up of 16 amino acids. The CDR3 sequence is CASSRQGTATNEKLFF. DNA for the CDR3: TGTGCCAGCTCCCGACAGGGGACTGCAACTAATGAAAAACTGTTTTTT.

The chain couples TRBV4-1 to TRBJ2-7; 8 positions agree with TRBD2. There are 13 residues in the CDR3. Germline V CDR1 and CDR2: MGHRA, YSYEKL. V shed 1 base and J 13 bases; nucleotides not matched to a gene: 9. The CDR3 nucleotides read TGCGCCAGCAGCCAAGTAGTGCGGGAGGCCACCTACTTC. It encodes CASSQVVREATYF.

This clonotype came up many times. The chain carries TRBV20-1 and TRBJ1-2; 9 nucleotides line up with TRBD1. The V gene end was trimmed by 6 bases and the J gene end by 5 bases; junction bases not matched to a gene: 13. The CDR3 totals 15 residues. Germline values: CDR1 DFQATT, CDR2 SNEGSKA (reference sequence). For the CDR3, the DNA is TGCAGTGCCTACACATCGGGACAGGGACGATATGGCTACACCTTC. Its translation: CSAYTSGQGRYGYTF.

This clonotype was seen only a few times. V usage is TRBV29-1 and J usage is TRBJ2-7; D is uncertain. Germline assignment: CDR1 SQVTM and CDR2 ANQGSEA. The CDR3 covers 14 residues. V lost 0 bases and J lost 2, with 11 bases in between. This CDR3 reads CSVEDQSTAYEQYF. CDR3 nucleotides: TGCAGCGTTGAAGATCAGAGCACTGCCTACGAGCAGTACTTC.

There are many counts of this clonotype. The V gene is TRBV25-1, the J gene TRBJ2-2; TRBD1 is a possible D gene (5 bases). The CDR3 covers 16 residues. V gave up 0 bases and J gave up 3 bases, with 11 bases separating them. The V gene's germline CDR1 is MGHDK and CDR2 SYGVNS. In DNA, the CDR3 is TGTGCCAGCAGTGAATATAAAGGGGTAGACACCGGGGAGCTGTTTTTT. This translates into CASSEYKGVDTGELFF.

This clonotype has a handful of counts. The rearrangement links TRBV7-2 to TRBJ2-7; 11 positions match TRBD2. The V and J ends lost 2 bases and 6 bases, in that order; junction bases with no gene match: 6. This CDR3 is built from 15 residues. Per germline, CDR1 SGHTA and CDR2 FQGNSA. In DNA form, the CDR3 reads TGTGCCAGCAGCTTAATAGCGGGAGGGCCGGTCGAGCAGTACTTC. It yields the protein CASSLIAGGPVEQYF.

The CDR3 DNA sequence: TGTGCCAGCAGCTTATTAGTAGCGGGAGGTAGTTGGCAGTTCTTC. This gives the protein CASSLLVAGGSWQFF. The chain couples TRBV7-3 to TRBJ2-1; 10 bases are a match to TRBD2. The CDR3 loop spans 15 amino acids. V trimming: 2 bases; J trimming: 12 bases; junction bases outside the gene matches: 10. Looked up from germline, CDR1 is SGHTA and CDR2 is FQGTGA. The full variable domain, in which reference TRBV7-3 and TRBJ2-1 provide the parts outside the CDR3, is GAGVSQTPSNKVTEKGKYVELRCDPISGHTALYWYRQSLGQGPEFLIYFQGTGAADDSGLPNDRFFAVRPEGSVSTLKIQRTERGDSAVYLCASSLLVAGGSWQFFGPGTRLTVL.

This chain links TRBV4-1 with TRBJ2-7; a possible D gene is TRBD2 (6 bases). Trimming cost V 2 bases and J 13 bases, with 21 bases left between them. Germline loops: CDR1 MGHRA, CDR2 YSYEKL. The CDR3 runs 14 residues. CDR3 DNA: TGCGCCAGCAGCCAACTCCCTACGGGACTGCCGGGTTACTTC. Amino acid sequence: CASSQLPTGLPGYF.

This clonotype has at least ten counts. The rearrangement uses TRBV29-1 and TRBJ2-7; D unresolved. Trimming pared 7 bases from V and 5 bases from J, leaving 24 bases between. This CDR3 comprises 15 residues. Germline CDR1 is SQVTM and CDR2 is ANQGSEA. DNA of the CDR3: TGCAGCGCACGCTCCTCTATTTTGGCGGAAAACGAGCAGTACTTC. It specifies CSARSSILAENEQYF.

The gene calls are TRBV6-5 and TRBJ2-1; no reliable D call. The CDR3 totals 15 residues. The V end lost 3 bases, the J end lost 6 bases, and 15 bases lay between the germline ends. The V gene's germline CDR1 is MNHEY and CDR2 SVGAGI. The CDR3 coding sequence is TGTGCCAGCAGTTATAGAGCCCCACAAGTCAATGAGCAGTTCTTC. Its protein product is CASSYRAPQVNEQFF.

A few counts support this clonotype. The chain joins TRBV5-5 to TRBJ2-6; D possibly corresponds to TRBD2 (5 bases). V gave up 1 base and J gave up 2 bases, with 16 bases separating them. Germline assignment: CDR1 SGHKS and CDR2 YYEKEE (reference sequence). This CDR3 region has 18 residues. The CDR3 sequence is CASSLSRSPGAGANVLTF. The CDR3 bases are TGTGCCAGCAGCTTGAGTCGCAGCCCCGGGGCTGGGGCCAACGTCCTGACTTTC.

In regard to this clonotype: One end of the junction fails to match germline, which may point to a read error. The chain couples TRBV7-3 to TRBJ2-1; TRBD1 aligns across 12 bases. CDR1 and CDR2 from the germline V gene are SGHTA and FQGTGA. The CDR3 loop spans 18 amino acids. The CDR3 nucleotides are TGTACCAGCAGCGGCCCGGGACAGGGGGCCTTCTCCTACAATGAGCAGTTCTTC. Translation: CTSSGPGQGAFSYNEQFF.

This clonotype occurred a few times. V usage is TRBV5-8 and J usage is TRBJ2-3; D is perhaps TRBD2 (5 bases). V was clipped by 4 bases and J by 8 bases, with 17 bases between them. This CDR3 contains 14 residues. Germline V gene sequence: CDR1 SGHTS, CDR2 YDEGEE. CDR3 loop: CASSGGPTSFTQYF. CDR3 bases: TGTGCCAGCAGCGGAGGACCGACTTCCTTTACGCAGTATTTT.

This clonotype was observed a single time. The chain uses TRBV15 and TRBJ2-1; TRBD2 aligns across 7 bases. The CDR3 is 15 residues long. CDR1 LNHNV and CDR2 YYDKDF come from the germline V gene (reference sequence). Unmatched junction bases numbered 9, after V lost 6 bases and J lost 4 bases. In nucleotides, the CDR3 is TGTGCCACCAGTGACCCCAGCGGGATATACAATGAGCAGTTCTTC. Its translation: CATSDPSGIYNEQFF.

This clonotype was seen a handful of times. The chain combines TRBV5-5 with TRBJ2-1, with 7 positions matching TRBD2. In germline, CDR1 is SGHKS, CDR2 YYEKEE (reference sequence). The CDR3 consists of 13 residues. The ends lost 4 bases at V and 6 bases at J; junction bases unmatched: 4. DNA for the CDR3: TGTGCCAGCAGCGGGGGGGGGTTCAATGAGCAGTTCTTC. This gives the protein CASSGGGFNEQFF.

The chain joins TRBV5-1 to TRBJ2-7; 7 nucleotides match TRBD1. Trimming removed 0 bases from V and 5 bases from J; junction bases left unmatched: 8. CDR1 and CDR2 (germline): SGHRS, YFSETQ. The CDR3 has 15 residues. The CDR3 spells CASSLAVQGTDEQYF. CDR3 coding DNA: TGCGCCAGCAGCTTGGCCGTACAGGGGACCGACGAGCAGTACTTC.

This clonotype appeared a few times. The chain links TRBV30 to TRBJ2-4; no clear D. The length of the CDR3 is 14 residues. Germline V gives CDR1 GTSNPN, CDR2 SVGIG (reference sequence). Trimming left V 2 bases short and J 7 bases short, with 15 bases between. The CDR3 sequence: CAWSKETIINIQYF. The CDR3, as DNA: TGTGCCTGGAGTAAGGAGACAATAATCAACATTCAGTACTTC.

This clonotype was counted many times. V is TRBV25-1 and J is TRBJ2-7; 8 bases align to TRBD2. The CDR3 length is 15 residues. In germline, CDR1 is MGHDK, CDR2 SYGVNS. V lost 7 bases and J lost 3; bases outside the gene matches: 11. DNA for the CDR3: TGTGCCAGCACCACTCCAAGAGCGGGAGACTACGAGCAGTACTTC. It is translated as CASTTPRAGDYEQYF.

V and J are TRBV7-9 and TRBJ2-1; D remains unclear. The V end was cut by 6 bases, the J end by 9 bases, with 18 bases between. Germline V gene data show CDR1 as SEHNR and CDR2 as FQNEAQ (reference sequence). The CDR3 sequence is 14 residues long. CDR3 coding DNA: TGTGCCAGCAGTTCGGGCGAAAACTTGGGTGAGCAGTTCTTC. Residues: CASSSGENLGEQFF.